The clone carrying this TCR beta chain was seen once. Germline assignment: CDR1 MNHEY and CDR2 SVGAGI. CDR3 length: 14 amino acids. V was clipped by 7 bases and J by 4 bases; unmatched bases: 6. This specimen comes from a study of glioma-infiltrating T cells after dendritic cell vaccination. Measured with immunoSEQ multiplex PCR; TCRdb has only the in-frame clones, and not every one. In the table there are roughly 90,000 clones, 85% to 90% of which are singletons. Blood PBMC samples: pre-vaccination, two weeks post third vaccination, and at tumor progression. The sample here was blood, taken before dendritic cell vaccination. The clonotype originates from a human donor with glioblastoma. V usage is TRBV6-5 and J usage is TRBJ2-1; 8 nucleotides match TRBD2. CDR3 amino acids: CASTVAGRYNEQFF. CDR3 nucleotide sequence: TGTGCCAGCACTGTAGCGGGAAGGTACAATGAGCAGTTCTTC.